This T cell receptor beta chain stems from a study of T-cell reconstitution after alpha-beta-depleted transplantation in children. V was pared by 1 base and J by 1 base, with 9 bases between. This CDR3 spans 15 amino acids. Germline loops: CDR1 SGHTA, CDR2 FQGNSA. The library targeted TCRbeta and was prepared with unique molecular identifiers. One entry per CDR3 protein results from TCRdb running MiXCR on the PCR reads. The data hold over 300,000 distinct CDR3 sequences, with 10% observed a single time. V and J are TRBV7-2 and TRBJ2-3; D gene unclear. This specimen consisted of PBMCs from the stem cell graft donor, obtained from the stem cell graft. The clonotype originates from a human donor who donated a stem cell graft to a child with acute lymphoblastic leukemia. This chain's CDR3 is CASSLVLKGTDTQYF. DNA of the CDR3: TGTGCCAGCAGCTTAGTCCTAAAAGGCACAGATACGCAGTATTTT.